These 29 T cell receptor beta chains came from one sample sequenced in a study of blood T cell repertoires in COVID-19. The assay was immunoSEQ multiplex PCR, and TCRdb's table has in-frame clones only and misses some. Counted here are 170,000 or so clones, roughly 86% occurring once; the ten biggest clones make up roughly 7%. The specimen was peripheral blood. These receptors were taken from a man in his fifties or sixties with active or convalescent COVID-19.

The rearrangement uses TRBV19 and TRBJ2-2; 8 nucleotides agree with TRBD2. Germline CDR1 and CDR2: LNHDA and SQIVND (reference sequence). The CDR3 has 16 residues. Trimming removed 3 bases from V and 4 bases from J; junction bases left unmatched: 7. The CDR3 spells CASSIRSGSGTGELFF. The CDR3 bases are TGTGCCAGTAGTATTCGGAGCGGGAGCGGCACCGGGGAGCTGTTTTTT.

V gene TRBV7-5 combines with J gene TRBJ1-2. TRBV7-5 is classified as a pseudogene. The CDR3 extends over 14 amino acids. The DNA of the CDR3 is TGTGCCAGAAGCTCCTCCGGGACTCTTTATGGCTACACCTTC. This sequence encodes CARSSSGTLYGYTF.

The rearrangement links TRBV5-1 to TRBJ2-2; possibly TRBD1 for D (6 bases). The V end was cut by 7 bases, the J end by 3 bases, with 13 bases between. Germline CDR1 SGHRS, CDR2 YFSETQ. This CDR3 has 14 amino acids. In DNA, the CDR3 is TGCGCCAGCGCAGGGGTTTCGGACACCGGGGAGCTGTTTTTT. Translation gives CASAGVSDTGELFF.

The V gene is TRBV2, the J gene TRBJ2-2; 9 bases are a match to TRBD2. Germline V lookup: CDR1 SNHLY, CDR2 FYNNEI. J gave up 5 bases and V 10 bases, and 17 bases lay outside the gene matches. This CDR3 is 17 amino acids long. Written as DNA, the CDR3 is TGTGCCATCTATCCACTAGCGGGTGGTCGTTGGACCGGGGAGCTGTTTTTT. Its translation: CAIYPLAGGRWTGELFF.

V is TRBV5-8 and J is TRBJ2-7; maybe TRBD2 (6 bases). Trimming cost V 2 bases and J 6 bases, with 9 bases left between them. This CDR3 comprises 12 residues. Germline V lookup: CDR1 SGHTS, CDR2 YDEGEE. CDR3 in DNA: TGTGCCAGCAGCTTAGGAGGGACCGAGCAGTACTTC. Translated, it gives CASSLGGTEQYF.

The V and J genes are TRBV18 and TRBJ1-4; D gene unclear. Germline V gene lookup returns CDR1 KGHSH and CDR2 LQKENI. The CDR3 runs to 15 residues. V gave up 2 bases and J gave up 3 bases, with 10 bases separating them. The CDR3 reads CASSPGPYSNEKLFF. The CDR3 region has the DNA TGTGCCAGCTCACCAGGGCCCTACTCTAATGAAAAACTGTTTTTT.

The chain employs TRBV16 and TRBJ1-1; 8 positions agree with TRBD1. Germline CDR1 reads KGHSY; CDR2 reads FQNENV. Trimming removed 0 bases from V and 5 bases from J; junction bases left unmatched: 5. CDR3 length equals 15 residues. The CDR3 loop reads CASSQSTRGRTEAFF. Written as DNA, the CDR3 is TGTGCCAGCAGCCAATCGACCAGGGGGCGGACTGAAGCTTTCTTT.

Here the CDR3 reads CASISGNTEAFF. The DNA for the CDR3 is TGTGCCAGCATCAGTGGGAACACTGAAGCTTTCTTT. V usage is TRBV6-4 and J usage is TRBJ1-1; no clear D. Germline V gene lookup returns CDR1 MRHNA and CDR2 SNTAGT. V was shortened by 7 bases and J by 1 base, with 7 bases between the two germline ends. The CDR3 spans 12 residues.

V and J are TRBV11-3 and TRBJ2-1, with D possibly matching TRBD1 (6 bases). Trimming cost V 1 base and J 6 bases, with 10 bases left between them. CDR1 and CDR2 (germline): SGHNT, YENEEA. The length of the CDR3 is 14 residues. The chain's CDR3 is CASSLGGPTNEQFF. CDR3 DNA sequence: TGTGCCAGCAGCTTAGGGGGGCCGACCAATGAGCAGTTCTTC.

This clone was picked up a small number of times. CDR3 DNA: TGTGCCAGCAGGACTAGCGGGAGGAGGATTGAGCAGTTCTTC. Its translation is CASRTSGRRIEQFF. The chain couples TRBV7-9 to TRBJ2-1, with 13 bases matching TRBD2. There are 14 residues in the CDR3. V shed 6 bases, J shed 9 bases, and the junction held 5 bases outside the gene matches. Germline-derived CDR1 and CDR2 are SEHNR and FQNEAQ (reference sequence).

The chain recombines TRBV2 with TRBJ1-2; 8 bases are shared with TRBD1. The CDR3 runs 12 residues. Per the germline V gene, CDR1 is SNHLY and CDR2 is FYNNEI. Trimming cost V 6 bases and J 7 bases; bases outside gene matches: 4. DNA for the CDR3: TGTGCCAGCAGCGGGACAGGACGTGGCTACACCTTC. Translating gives CASSGTGRGYTF. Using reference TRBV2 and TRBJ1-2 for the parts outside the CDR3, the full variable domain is EPEVTQTPSHQVTQMGQEVILRCVPISNHLYFYWYRQILGQKVEFLVSFYNNEISEKSEIFDDQFSVERPDGSNFTLKIRSTKLEDSAMYFCASSGTGRGYTFGSGTRLTVV.

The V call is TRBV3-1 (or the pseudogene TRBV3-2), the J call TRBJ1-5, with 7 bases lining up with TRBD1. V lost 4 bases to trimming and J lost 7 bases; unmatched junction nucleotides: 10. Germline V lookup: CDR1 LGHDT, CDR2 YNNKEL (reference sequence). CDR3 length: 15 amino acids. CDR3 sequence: CASSLSYRGEQPQHF. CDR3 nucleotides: TGTGCCAGCAGCCTCAGCTACAGGGGTGAGCAGCCCCAGCATTTT.

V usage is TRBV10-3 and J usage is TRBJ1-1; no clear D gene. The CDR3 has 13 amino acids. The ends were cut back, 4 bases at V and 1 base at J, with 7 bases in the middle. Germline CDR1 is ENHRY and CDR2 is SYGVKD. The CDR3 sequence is CAISGQSNTEAFF. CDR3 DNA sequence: TGTGCCATCAGTGGGCAGTCGAACACTGAAGCTTTCTTT.

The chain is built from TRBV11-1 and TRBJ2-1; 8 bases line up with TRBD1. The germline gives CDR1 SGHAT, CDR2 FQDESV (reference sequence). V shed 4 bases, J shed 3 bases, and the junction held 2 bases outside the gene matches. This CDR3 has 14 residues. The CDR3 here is CASSYRGNYNEQFF. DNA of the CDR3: TGTGCCAGCAGCTACAGGGGGAACTACAATGAGCAGTTCTTC.

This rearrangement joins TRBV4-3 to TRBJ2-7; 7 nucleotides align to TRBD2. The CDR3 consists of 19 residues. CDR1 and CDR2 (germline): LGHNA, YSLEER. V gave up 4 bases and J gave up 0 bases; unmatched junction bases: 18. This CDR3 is CASSRDRGASGTSSYEQYF. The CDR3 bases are TGCGCCAGCAGCCGGGATAGGGGTGCTAGCGGAACGAGCTCCTACGAGCAGTACTTC.

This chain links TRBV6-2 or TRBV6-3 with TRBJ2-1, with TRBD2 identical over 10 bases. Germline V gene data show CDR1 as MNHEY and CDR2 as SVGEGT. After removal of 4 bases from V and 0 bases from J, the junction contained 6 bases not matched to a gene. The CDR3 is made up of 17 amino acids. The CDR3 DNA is TGTGCCAGCAGTTCCAGCGGGAGGGCCCTCTCCTACAATGAGCAGTTCTTC. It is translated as CASSSSGRALSYNEQFF.

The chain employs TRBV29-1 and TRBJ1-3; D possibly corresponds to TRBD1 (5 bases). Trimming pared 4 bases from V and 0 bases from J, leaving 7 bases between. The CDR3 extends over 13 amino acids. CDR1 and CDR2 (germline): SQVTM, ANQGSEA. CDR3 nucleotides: TGCAGCGTTGGGGGGGACTCTGGAAACACCATATATTTT. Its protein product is CSVGGDSGNTIYF.

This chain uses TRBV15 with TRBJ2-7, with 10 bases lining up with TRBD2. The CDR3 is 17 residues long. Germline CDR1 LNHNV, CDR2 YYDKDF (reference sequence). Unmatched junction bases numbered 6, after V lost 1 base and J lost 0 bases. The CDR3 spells CATSRAATSGYSYEQYF. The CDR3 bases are TGTGCCACCAGCAGAGCAGCGACTAGCGGGTACTCCTACGAGCAGTACTTC.

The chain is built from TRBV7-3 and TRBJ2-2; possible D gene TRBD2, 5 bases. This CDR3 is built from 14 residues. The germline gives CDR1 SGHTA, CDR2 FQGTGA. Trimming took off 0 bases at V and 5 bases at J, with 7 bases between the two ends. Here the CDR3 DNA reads TGTGCCAGCAGCTTAACACTAGGTACCGGGGAGCTGTTTTTT. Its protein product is CASSLTLGTGELFF.

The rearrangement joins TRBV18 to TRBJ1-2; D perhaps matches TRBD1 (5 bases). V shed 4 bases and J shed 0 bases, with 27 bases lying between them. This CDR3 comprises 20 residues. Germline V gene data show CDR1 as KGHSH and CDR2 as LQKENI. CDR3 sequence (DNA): TGTGCCAGCTCACAAATGACATACGCCTCGGGACCGGGAGCTAACTATGGCTACACCTTC. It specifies CASSQMTYASGPGANYGYTF.

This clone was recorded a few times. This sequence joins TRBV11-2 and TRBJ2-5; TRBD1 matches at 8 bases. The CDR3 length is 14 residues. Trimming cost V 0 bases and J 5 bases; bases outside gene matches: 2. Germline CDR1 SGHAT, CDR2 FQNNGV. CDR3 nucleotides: TGTGCCAGCAGCTTAGATAGGGACAGGGAGACCCAGTACTTC. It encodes CASSLDRDRETQYF.

The CDR3 loop reads CASSLAPGLAGGREQYF. For the CDR3, the DNA is TGTGCCAGCAGCTTAGCCCCGGGACTAGCGGGGGGGCGCGAGCAGTACTTC. The gene calls are TRBV7-2 and TRBJ2-7; 16 nucleotides match TRBD2. Germline CDR1 SGHTA, CDR2 FQGNSA. J gave up 6 bases and V 0 bases, and 5 bases lay outside the gene matches. The length of the CDR3 is 17 residues.

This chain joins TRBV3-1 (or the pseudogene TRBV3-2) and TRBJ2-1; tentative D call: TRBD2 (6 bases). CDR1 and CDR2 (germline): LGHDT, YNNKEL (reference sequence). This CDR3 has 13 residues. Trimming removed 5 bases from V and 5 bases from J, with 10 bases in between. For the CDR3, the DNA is TGTGCCAGCAGCTCTAGGAGGGACAATGAGCAGTTCTTC. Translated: CASSSRRDNEQFF.

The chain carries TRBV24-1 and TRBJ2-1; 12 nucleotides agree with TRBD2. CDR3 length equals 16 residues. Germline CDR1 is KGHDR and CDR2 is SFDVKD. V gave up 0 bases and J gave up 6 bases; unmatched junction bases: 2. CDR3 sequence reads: CATSDLQTSGSNEQFF. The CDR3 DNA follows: TGTGCCACCAGTGATTTGCAGACTAGCGGGAGCAATGAGCAGTTCTTC.

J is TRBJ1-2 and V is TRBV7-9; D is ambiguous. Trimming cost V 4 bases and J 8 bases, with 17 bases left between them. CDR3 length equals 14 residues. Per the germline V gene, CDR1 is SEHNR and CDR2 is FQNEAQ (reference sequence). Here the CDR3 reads CASSYVAYTGGYTF. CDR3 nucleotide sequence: TGTGCCAGCAGCTATGTGGCGTATACGGGGGGCTACACCTTC.

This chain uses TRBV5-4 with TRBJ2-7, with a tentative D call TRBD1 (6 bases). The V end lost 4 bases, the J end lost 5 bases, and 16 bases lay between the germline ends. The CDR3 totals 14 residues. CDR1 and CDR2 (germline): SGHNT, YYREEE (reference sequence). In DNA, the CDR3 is TGTGCCAGCAGCCAACAGGGTTATTTGAACGAGCAGTACTTC. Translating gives CASSQQGYLNEQYF.

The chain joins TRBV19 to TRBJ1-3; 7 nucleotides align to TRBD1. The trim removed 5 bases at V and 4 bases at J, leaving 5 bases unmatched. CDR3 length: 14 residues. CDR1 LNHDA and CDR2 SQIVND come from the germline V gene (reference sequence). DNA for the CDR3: TGTGCCAGTAGTTCTGGACAGGTCGGAAACACCATATATTTT. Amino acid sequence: CASSSGQVGNTIYF.

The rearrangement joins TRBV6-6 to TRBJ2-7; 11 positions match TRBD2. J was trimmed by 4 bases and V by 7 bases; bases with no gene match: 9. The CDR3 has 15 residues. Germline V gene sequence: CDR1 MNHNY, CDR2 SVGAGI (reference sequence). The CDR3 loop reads CASKKGTSGPYEQYF. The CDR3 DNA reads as TGTGCCAGCAAAAAGGGGACTAGCGGCCCTTACGAGCAGTACTTC.

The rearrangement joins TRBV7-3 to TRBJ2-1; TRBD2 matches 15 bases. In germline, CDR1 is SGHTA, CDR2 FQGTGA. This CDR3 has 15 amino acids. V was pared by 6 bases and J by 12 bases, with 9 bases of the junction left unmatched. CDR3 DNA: TGTGCCAGCAGTCCTGGACTAGCGGGAGGGGGAGGGCAGTTCTTC. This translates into CASSPGLAGGGGQFF. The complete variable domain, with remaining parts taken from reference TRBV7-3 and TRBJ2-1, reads GAGVSQTPSNKVTEKGKYVELRCDPISGHTALYWYRQSLGQGPEFLIYFQGTGAADDSGLPNDRFFAVRPEGSVSTLKIQRTERGDSAVYLCASSPGLAGGGGQFFGPGTRLTVL.